These 14 T cell receptor beta chains were sequenced from one sample in a study of CD8 T cells in Susac syndrome. When the RNA was reverse transcribed, random hexamers were used with an input of about 0.5 to 1 ug. TCRdb analysed the immunoSEQ multiplex PCR reads with MiXCR anew, one entry per CDR3 protein. This table holds about 140,000 distinct CDR3 sequences, 90% to 95% found once. The specimen sequenced was CD4+ T cells from PBMCs. The receptors were gathered from a human donor with multiple sclerosis.

The chain is built from TRBV12-3 or TRBV12-4 and TRBJ2-1; D tentatively fits TRBD1 or TRBD2 (5 bases each). V lost 1 base and J lost 12, with 13 bases in between. The CDR3 spans 13 residues. The CDR3 DNA sequence: TGTGCCAGCAGTTTAGTCTCGGGGACCTGGCAGTTCTTC. Translating it yields CASSLVSGTWQFF.

As DNA, the CDR3 is TGCAGTGCTGGGTCAATCCTAGCGGGAGTTTCTTACGAGCAGTACTTC. Protein sequence: CSAGSILAGVSYEQYF. The gene calls are TRBV20-1 and TRBJ2-7, with 10 bases that match TRBD2. The CDR3 spans 16 residues. The V segment lost 5 bases and the J segment 4 bases; nucleotides outside the gene matches: 14. CDR1 is DFQATT and CDR2 is SNEGSKA in the germline V gene (reference sequence).

The V call is TRBV9, the J call TRBJ1-6, with D possibly being TRBD1 (6 bases). This CDR3 contains 14 residues. Looked up from germline, CDR1 is SGDLS and CDR2 is YYNGEE. V gave up 2 bases and J gave up 7 bases, with 10 bases separating them. The CDR3 is CASSVKGENSPLHF. CDR3 coding DNA: TGTGCCAGCAGCGTGAAGGGGGAGAATTCACCCCTCCACTTT.

This chain uses TRBV9 with TRBJ2-7; D might be TRBD1 or TRBD2, each matching 5 bases. The CDR3 is 15 amino acids. Looked up from germline, CDR1 is SGDLS and CDR2 is YYNGEE. With 2 bases removed from V and 6 bases from J, the gap between germline ends came to 18 bases. CDR3 DNA: TGTGCCAGCAGCGTGGGGACCGTCGGACCTTCCGAGCAGTACTTC. This codes for CASSVGTVGPSEQYF.

This chain links TRBV2 with TRBJ2-3; no clear D. Trimming took off 1 base at V and 2 bases at J, with 10 bases between the two ends. Germline CDR1 SNHLY, CDR2 FYNNEI. The CDR3 runs to 15 residues. The CDR3 DNA follows: TGTGCCAGCAGTGAAGTCGGCAGGACCACAGATACGCAGTATTTT. It yields the protein CASSEVGRTTDTQYF.

The chain combines TRBV18 with TRBJ1-5, with TRBD1 as a possible D gene (6 bases). Trimming removed 4 bases from V and 1 base from J, with 11 bases in between. This CDR3 has 15 amino acids. From germline, CDR1 is KGHSH and CDR2 LQKENI. CDR3 loop: CASSRTGLSNQPQHF. The CDR3 DNA follows: TGTGCCAGCTCACGTACAGGGTTAAGCAATCAGCCCCAGCATTTT. Complete variable domain (other parts from reference TRBV18 and TRBJ1-5): NAGVMQNPRHLVRRRGQEARLRCSPMKGHSHVYWYRQLPEEGLKFMVYLQKENIIDESGMPKERFSAEFPKEGPSILRIQQVVRGDSAAYFCASSRTGLSNQPQHFGDGTRLSIL.

The chain is built from TRBV27 and TRBJ1-6, with a possible D match to TRBD1 (6 bases). V shed 6 bases and J shed 3 bases, with 18 bases lying between them. The CDR3 has 17 residues. CDR1 and CDR2 from the germline V gene are MNHEY and SMNVEV (reference sequence). In DNA, the CDR3 is TGTGCCAGCAGACACTCCAGACAGGAGATCTATAATTCACCCCTCCACTTT. This codes for CASRHSRQEIYNSPLHF.

Written as DNA, the CDR3 is TGTGCCAGCAGCCCCGACGGTCCTTTCGAGCAGTACTTC. It is translated as CASSPDGPFEQYF. This chain connects TRBV3-1 to TRBJ2-7; no clear D gene. The length of the CDR3 is 13 residues. CDR1 and CDR2 (germline): LGHDT, YNNKEL (reference sequence). Between the trimmed V and J ends, which lost 4 bases and 6 bases, there was a span of 13 bases.

V usage is TRBV5-1 and J usage is TRBJ2-5; a possible D gene is TRBD1 (5 bases). V lost 8 bases, J lost 1 base, and 9 bases lay in between. The CDR3 totals 12 residues. From germline, CDR1 is SGHRS and CDR2 YFSETQ. For the CDR3, the DNA is TGCGCCAGTCGACAGCTCCAAGAGACCCAGTACTTC. This sequence encodes CASRQLQETQYF. Looking up the rest from reference TRBV5-1 and TRBJ2-5 gives the full variable domain: KAGVTQTPRYLIKTRGQQVTLSCSPISGHRSVSWYQQTPGQGLQFLFEYFSETQRNKGNFPGRFSGRQFSNSRSEMNVSTLELGDSALYLCASRQLQETQYFGPGTRLLVL.

In its sample, this clonotype was seen once. The chain employs TRBV28 and TRBJ1-4; a weak D match, TRBD1 (5 bases). The germline V and J ends were trimmed by 4 bases and 6 bases, with 18 bases remaining between them. The CDR3 sequence is 16 residues long. Germline-derived CDR1 and CDR2 are MDHEN and SYDVKM. The CDR3 region is CASSSRDGRSYEKLFF. The CDR3 region has the DNA TGTGCCAGCAGTTCACGGGACGGGCGTTCCTATGAAAAACTGTTTTTT.

The CDR3 protein is CASSHTSGSIGELFF. The CDR3 DNA follows: TGTGCCAGCAGCCATACTAGCGGGAGCATCGGGGAGCTGTTTTTT. The chain joins TRBV3-1 to TRBJ2-2; TRBD2 agrees at 11 bases. Per the germline V gene, CDR1 is LGHDT and CDR2 is YNNKEL (reference sequence). Trimming took 3 bases from V and 7 from J; bases not matched to a gene: 4. This CDR3 has 15 amino acids.

This clonotype came up once. The J gene is TRBJ2-7, the V gene TRBV7-6, with 16 nucleotides matching TRBD2. Germline lookup yields CDR1 SGHVS and CDR2 FNYEAQ. V shed 3 bases and J 5 bases; nucleotides not matched to a gene: 7. The CDR3 is 17 amino acids. The CDR3 region has the DNA TGTGCCAGCAGCTTCCCCTCCGGGACTAGCGGGAGGGACGAGCAGTACTTC. Amino acid sequence: CASSFPSGTSGRDEQYF. The whole variable domain, filled in from reference TRBV7-6 and TRBJ2-7, reads GAGVSQSPRYKVTKRGQDVALRCDPISGHVSLYWYRQALGQGPEFLTYFNYEAQQDKSGLPNDRFSAERPEGSISTLTIQRTEQRDSAMYRCASSFPSGTSGRDEQYFGPGTRLTVT.

The V call is TRBV28, the J call TRBJ1-2, with 7 bases that match TRBD1. The CDR3 runs to 13 residues. Germline V gene lookup returns CDR1 MDHEN and CDR2 SYDVKM. J was trimmed by 2 bases and V by 3 bases; bases with no gene match: 0. CDR3 bases: TGTGCCAGCAGTTTGACAGGGAACTATGGCTACACCTTC. It codes for CASSLTGNYGYTF.

The table lists this clonotype with a count of one. The V gene is TRBV15, the J gene TRBJ1-1; possibly TRBD1 for D (5 bases). Germline V gives CDR1 LNHNV, CDR2 YYDKDF (reference sequence). This CDR3 has 14 amino acids. V was shortened by 0 bases and J by 3 bases, with 8 bases between the two germline ends. This CDR3 is CATSRDQGHTEAFF. The DNA for the CDR3 is TGTGCCACCAGCAGAGATCAGGGTCACACTGAAGCTTTCTTT.